This T cell receptor beta chain derives from a study of blood T cell repertoires in COVID-19. The wider study: The United States, Italy and Spain supplied acute and convalescent COVID-19 samples. The analysed material was cDNA or gDNA that came from T cells, B-cell-depleted T cells, or PBMCs.

The ends were cut back, 4 bases at V and 6 bases at J, with 19 bases in the middle. Per germline, CDR1 LGHDT and CDR2 YNNKEL (reference sequence). The CDR3 loop spans 16 amino acids. Here immunoSEQ multiplex PCR was the method, and the copy in TCRdb shows in-frame clones only, minus some. The sample carries some 39,000 clones, 85% to 95% recorded once. V and J are TRBV3-1 (or the pseudogene TRBV3-2) and TRBJ2-1, with D possibly matching TRBD2 (6 bases). The sequenced material came from peripheral blood. This receptor was identified in a human donor in a cohort sampled during active COVID-19. The CDR3 is CASSLTGSEFFNEQFF. The DNA of the CDR3 is TGTGCCAGCAGCCTTACCGGGAGTGAATTTTTCAATGAGCAGTTCTTC.